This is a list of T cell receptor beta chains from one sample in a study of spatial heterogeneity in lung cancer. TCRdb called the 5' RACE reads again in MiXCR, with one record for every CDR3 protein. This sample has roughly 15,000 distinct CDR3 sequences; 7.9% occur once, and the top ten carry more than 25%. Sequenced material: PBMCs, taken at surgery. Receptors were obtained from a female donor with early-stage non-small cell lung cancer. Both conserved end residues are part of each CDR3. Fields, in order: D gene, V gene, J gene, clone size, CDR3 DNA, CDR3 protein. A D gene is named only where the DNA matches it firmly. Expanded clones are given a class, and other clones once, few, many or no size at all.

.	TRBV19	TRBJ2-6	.	TGTGCCAGTAGCCGGGCGGAGGTGAGGGGCTCTGGGGTCAACGTCCTGACTTTC	CASSRAEVRGSGVNVLTF
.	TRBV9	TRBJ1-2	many	TGTGCCAGCAGCGTAGACAGAGCCACTAACTATGGCTACACCTTC	CASSVDRATNYGYTF
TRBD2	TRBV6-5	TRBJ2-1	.	TGTGCCAGCAGTTCTGCGGGACTAGCGGGAGGGAGGGGGTTTAATGAGCAGTTCTTC	CASSSAGLAGGRGFNEQFF
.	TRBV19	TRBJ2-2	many	TGTGCCACGAGTCGAATACAGGGCGGCGCCGGGGAGCTGTTTTTT	CATSRIQGGAGELFF
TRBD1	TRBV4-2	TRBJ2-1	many	TGTGCCAGCAGCCCAAGGACAGGGGGCAACAATGAGCAGTTCTTC	CASSPRTGGNNEQFF
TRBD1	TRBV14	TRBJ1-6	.	TGTGCCAGCAGCCAAGACAGGGGGTTTTCACCCCTCCACTTT	CASSQDRGFSPLHF
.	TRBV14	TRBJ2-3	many	TGTGCCAGCAGCCGGGATAGCGGTCATCCTCGGGATACGCAGTATTTT	CASSRDSGHPRDTQYF
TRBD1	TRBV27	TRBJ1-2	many	TGTGCCAGCAGTTGGGCTGGGACAGGGACCTATGGCTACACCTTC	CASSWAGTGTYGYTF
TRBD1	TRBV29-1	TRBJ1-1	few	TGCAGCGTTTCCCGGGACAGGGGTCGTCACGGGAGGGCTTTCTTT	CSVSRDRGRHGRAFF
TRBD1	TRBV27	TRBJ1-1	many	TGTGCCAGCAGTTTATCGGGGGACAGCCTATTTCGGGCTTTCTTT	CASSLSGDSLFRAFF
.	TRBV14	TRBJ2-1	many	TGTGCCAGCAGCCAAGATCGAAAAGAGCAGTTCTTC	CASSQDRKEQFF
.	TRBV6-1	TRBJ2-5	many	TGTGCCAGCAGTGCGAGTTGGACACTTCCTCAAGAGACCCAGTACTTC	CASSASWTLPQETQYF
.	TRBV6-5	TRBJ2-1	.	TGTGCCAGCAGTCCCCGGGCCACGCGCGATGAGCAGTTCTTC	CASSPRATRDEQFF
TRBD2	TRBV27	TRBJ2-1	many	TGTGCCAGCAGTTTATGGCTAGCGGGCCCCTCCTACAATGAGCAGTTCTTC	CASSLWLAGPSYNEQFF
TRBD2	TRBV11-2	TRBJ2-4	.	TGTGCCAGCAGCTTAATCTCTAGCGGGAGGCTGGACCTAGCCAAAAACATTCAGTACTTC	CASSLISSGRLDLAKNIQYF
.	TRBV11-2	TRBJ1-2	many	TGTGCCAGCAGCTGGTCGGCAGGGGTTGGCTACACCTTC	CASSWSAGVGYTF
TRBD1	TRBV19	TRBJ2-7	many	TGTGCCAGTAGTATGACAGGGGGGTACGAGCAGTACTTC	CASSMTGGYEQYF
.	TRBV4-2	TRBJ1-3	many	TGTGCCAGCAGCCAAGATCCGGCAGGACCGTTCTCTGGAAACACCATATATTTT	CASSQDPAGPFSGNTIYF
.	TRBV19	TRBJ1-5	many	TGTGCCAGTAGTCTGGAACCGATCAATCAGCCCCAGCATTTT	CASSLEPINQPQHF
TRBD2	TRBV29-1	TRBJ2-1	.	TGCAGCGTTGTCCGACTAGCGGGAGAGGCCTACAATGAGCAGTTCTTC	CSVVRLAGEAYNEQFF
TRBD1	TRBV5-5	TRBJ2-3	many	TGTGCCAGCAGCTTGGGGACAGGGAGAGATACGCAGTATTTT	CASSLGTGRDTQYF
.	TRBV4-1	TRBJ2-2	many	TGCGCCAGCAGCCAAGCTTCCGGACCGAACACCGGGGAGCTGTTTTTT	CASSQASGPNTGELFF
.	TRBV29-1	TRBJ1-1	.	TGCAGCGTACAGGGAGCTGAAGCTTTCTTT	CSVQGAEAFF
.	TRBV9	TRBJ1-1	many	TGTGCCAGCAGCGTAGCTCGAAACACTGAAGCTTTCTTT	CASSVARNTEAFF
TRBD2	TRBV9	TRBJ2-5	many	TGTGCCAGCAGCGCTGGACTAGCGGGCCTCCTCCAGGAGACCCAGTACTTC	CASSAGLAGLLQETQYF
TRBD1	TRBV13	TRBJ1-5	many	TGTGCCAGCAGCATTAGAGGACAGGGCGGCAATCAGCCCCAGCATTTT	CASSIRGQGGNQPQHF
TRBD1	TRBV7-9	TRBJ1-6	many	TGTGCCAGCAGCCCCAAAGGAGGGGGCGAAGGTTCACCCCTCCACTTT	CASSPKGGGEGSPLHF
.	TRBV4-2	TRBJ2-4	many	TGTGCCAGCAGCCAAGAGGGCGCTATACAGTACTTC	CASSQEGAIQYF
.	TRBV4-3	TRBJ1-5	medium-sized	TGCGCCAGCAGCCAAAACCCGGGTCGCAATCAGCCCCAGCATTTT	CASSQNPGRNQPQHF
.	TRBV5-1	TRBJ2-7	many	TGCGCCAGCAGCTTGGTCGTCCTACCCTACGAGCAGTACTTC	CASSLVVLPYEQYF
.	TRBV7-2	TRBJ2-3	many	TGTGCCAGCAGCTTACCGGGGGCCGGGGAAGATACGCAGTATTTT	CASSLPGAGEDTQYF
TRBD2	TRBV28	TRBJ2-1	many	TGTGCCAGCAGGGAGCGGGGCGTGAACAATGAGCAGTTCTTC	CASRERGVNNEQFF
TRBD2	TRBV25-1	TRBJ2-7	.	TGTGCCAGCAGTGAATCCCCTACTAGCGGGAGGGCCAAAAGCTACGAGCAGTACTTC	CASSESPTSGRAKSYEQYF
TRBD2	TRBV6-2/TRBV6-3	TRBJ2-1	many	TGTGCCAGCAGTTATGGAGCGGGGGGCCATTTCAATGAGCAGTTCTTC	CASSYGAGGHFNEQFF
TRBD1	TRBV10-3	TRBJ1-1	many	TGTGCCATCAGTGGAGGGGACAGAGGCACTGAAGCTTTCTTT	CAISGGDRGTEAFF
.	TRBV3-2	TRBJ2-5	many	TGTGCCAGCAGCCAAGTCCTTGGGCCTGTTCAAGAGACCCAGTACTTC	CASSQVLGPVQETQYF
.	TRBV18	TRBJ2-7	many	TGTGCCAGCTCACCACCGATGCAGGGCCCCTACGAGCAGTACTTC	CASSPPMQGPYEQYF
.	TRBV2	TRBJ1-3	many	TGTGCCAGCAGTGAAAACATCCAAGGGGGAGGAAACACCATATATTTT	CASSENIQGGGNTIYF
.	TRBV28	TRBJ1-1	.	TGTGCCAGCAGTTTATTAACAGGGATGAACACTGAAGCTTTCTTT	CASSLLTGMNTEAFF
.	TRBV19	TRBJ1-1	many	TGTGCCAGTAGATCCGGCCTCTCCCGACAGGTAACGAACACTGAAGCTTTCTTT	CASRSGLSRQVTNTEAFF
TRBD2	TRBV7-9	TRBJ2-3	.	TGTGCCAGCAGCTGGAGAGCGGGGATCACAGATACGCAGTATTTT	CASSWRAGITDTQYF
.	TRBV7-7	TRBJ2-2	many	TGTGCTAGCAGCCCCGGACGGGGGCCGTTCGGCACCGGGGAGCTGTTTTTT	CASSPGRGPFGTGELFF
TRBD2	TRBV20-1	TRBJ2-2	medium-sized	TGCAGTGCTGGACCTGGACTAGCTTCCGGGGAGCTGTTTTTT	CSAGPGLASGELFF
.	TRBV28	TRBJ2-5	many	TGTGCCAGCAGTTTCTGGACTAATTCGGAGACCCAGTACTTC	CASSFWTNSETQYF
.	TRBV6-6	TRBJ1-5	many	TGTGCCAGCAGTTACCAGGGCGGTCAGCCCCAGCATTTT	CASSYQGGQPQHF
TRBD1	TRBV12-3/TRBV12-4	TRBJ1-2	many	TGTGCCAGCAGTTTCCCCCACAGGGGGGACTATGGCTACACCTTC	CASSFPHRGDYGYTF
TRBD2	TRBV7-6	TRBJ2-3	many	TGTGCCAGCAGCCCTAGCGGGGTCGCTACAGATACGCAGTATTTT	CASSPSGVATDTQYF